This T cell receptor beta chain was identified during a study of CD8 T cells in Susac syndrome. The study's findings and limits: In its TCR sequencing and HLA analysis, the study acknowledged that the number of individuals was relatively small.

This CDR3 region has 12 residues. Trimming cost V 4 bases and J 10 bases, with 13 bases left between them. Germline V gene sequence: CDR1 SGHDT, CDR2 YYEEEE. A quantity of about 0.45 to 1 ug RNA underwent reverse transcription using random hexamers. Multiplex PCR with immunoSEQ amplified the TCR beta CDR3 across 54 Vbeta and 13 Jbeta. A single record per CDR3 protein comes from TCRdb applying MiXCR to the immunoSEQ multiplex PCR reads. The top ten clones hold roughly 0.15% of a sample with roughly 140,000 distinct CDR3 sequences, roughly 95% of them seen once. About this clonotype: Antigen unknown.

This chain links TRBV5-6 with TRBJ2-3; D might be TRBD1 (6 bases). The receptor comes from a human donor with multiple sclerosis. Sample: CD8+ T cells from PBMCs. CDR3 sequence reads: CASSGTGSPQYF. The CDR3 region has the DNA TGTGCCAGCAGCGGAACAGGGTCCCCGCAGTATTTT.